Below are 16 T cell receptor beta chains sequenced from a single sample in a study of blood T cell repertoires in COVID-19. Method: immunoSEQ multiplex PCR; TCRdb's copy keeps in-frame clones and lacks some. The table shows some 280,000 clones, with around four fifths occurring only once. The sequenced sample consisted of peripheral blood. The receptors stem from a woman between 50 and 59 years old with active or convalescent COVID-19.

The rearrangement links TRBV28 to TRBJ2-3, with 7 positions matching TRBD1. The CDR3 covers 15 residues. V gave up 4 bases and J gave up 0 bases; unmatched junction bases: 4. The germline V gene has CDR1 MDHEN and CDR2 SYDVKM. In DNA, the CDR3 is TGTGCCAGCAGTTCCAGGGGGTATAGCACAGATACGCAGTATTTT. Protein product: CASSSRGYSTDTQYF.

The chain links TRBV27 to TRBJ2-7, with 12 bases fitting TRBD1. Germline lookup yields CDR1 MNHEY and CDR2 SMNVEV (reference sequence). J was trimmed by 5 bases and V by 7 bases; bases with no gene match: 12. The CDR3 extends over 16 amino acids. The CDR3 loop is CASTGGTGGRVDEQYF. CDR3 bases: TGTGCCAGCACCGGCGGGACAGGGGGCCGGGTGGACGAGCAGTACTTC.

This clone has at least ten counts. J is TRBJ2-6 and V is TRBV5-5; 7 nucleotides line up with TRBD1. The CDR3 is 17 residues long. Germline V gene data show CDR1 as SGHKS and CDR2 as YYEKEE (reference sequence). V was pared by 5 bases and J by 0 bases, with 8 bases of the junction left unmatched. For the CDR3, the DNA is TGTGCCAGCAGATCTACAGGGGAAAGCTCTGGGGCCAACGTCCTGACTTTC. It encodes CASRSTGESSGANVLTF.

This clone was seen once. V is TRBV30 and J is TRBJ1-2, with 7 bases identical to TRBD1. The germline V gene has CDR1 GTSNPN and CDR2 SVGIG (reference sequence). CDR3 length: 13 amino acids. V was clipped by 4 bases and J by 4 bases; unmatched bases: 6. The CDR3 is CAWNRDRTYGYTF. DNA for the CDR3: TGTGCCTGGAACCGGGACAGAACCTATGGCTACACCTTC.

The rearrangement uses TRBV18 and TRBJ2-6; tentative D call: TRBD1 (5 bases). The germline gives CDR1 KGHSH, CDR2 LQKENI. V gave up 0 bases and J gave up 4 bases, with 10 bases separating them. The CDR3 spans 16 residues. The CDR3 protein is CASSPPGRVGANVLTF. The DNA of the CDR3 is TGTGCCAGCTCACCACCGGGCAGGGTCGGGGCCAACGTCCTGACTTTC.

This clone has only a few counts. The CDR3 region is CASSGRLAGAPYEQYF. CDR3 DNA: TGTGCCAGCAGTGGGCGACTAGCGGGGGCCCCCTACGAGCAGTACTTC. V is TRBV2 and J is TRBJ2-7; 12 bases are shared with TRBD2. The CDR3 has 16 amino acids. V shed 4 bases and J 2 bases; nucleotides not matched to a gene: 6. Per the germline V gene, CDR1 is SNHLY and CDR2 is FYNNEI.

CDR3 sequence reads: CASSLADSGMNTEAFF. The CDR3 bases are TGTGCCAGCAGCTTAGCGGACAGTGGCATGAACACTGAAGCTTTCTTT. V is TRBV7-9 and J is TRBJ1-1, with a possible D match to TRBD1 (6 bases). Deletions cut 0 bases from V and 0 bases from J, with 11 bases between. This CDR3 spans 16 amino acids. Looked up from germline, CDR1 is SEHNR and CDR2 is FQNEAQ (reference sequence).

This clone occurred a few times. V and J are TRBV7-8 and TRBJ2-1, with TRBD2 matching over 8 bases. Germline CDR1 SGHVS, CDR2 FQNEAQ. The CDR3 length is 16 residues. V trimming: 4 bases; J trimming: 8 bases; junction bases outside the gene matches: 13. The CDR3 DNA reads TGTGCCAGCAGCTCGAGAGGACTAGCAAGGTTCGATGAGCAGTTCTTC. It yields the protein CASSSRGLARFDEQFF.

The chain uses TRBV28 and TRBJ1-2; tentatively, D is TRBD1 (5 bases). Germline loops: CDR1 MDHEN, CDR2 SYDVKM. V gave up 5 bases and J gave up 7 bases, with 14 bases separating them. The CDR3 has 13 residues. The CDR3 protein is CASSGTRGGGYTF. Here the CDR3 DNA reads TGTGCCAGCAGTGGGACCCGGGGGGGTGGCTACACCTTC.

V usage is TRBV14 and J usage is TRBJ1-2; perhaps TRBD1 as D (6 bases). CDR1 SGHDN and CDR2 FVKESK come from the germline V gene. This CDR3 is 15 amino acids long. The V end was cut by 4 bases, the J end by 7 bases, with 19 bases between. CDR3 in amino acids: CASSRTFRDTAGYTF. The CDR3 DNA follows: TGTGCCAGCAGCCGAACTTTCCGGGACACGGCTGGCTACACCTTC.

The genes are TRBV27 and TRBJ1-1; tentative D call: TRBD1 (5 bases). CDR1 and CDR2 (germline): MNHEY, SMNVEV (reference sequence). The CDR3 length is 13 residues. Trimming took 8 bases from V and 0 from J, leaving 10 bases between them. The CDR3 DNA is TGTGCCAGCTCCGCGGGGGTGAACACTGAAGCTTTCTTT. It yields the protein CASSAGVNTEAFF.

Turning to this clone: Other DNA sequences in this sample translate to the same CDR3. This rearrangement joins TRBV12-3 or TRBV12-4 to TRBJ1-2; a weak D match, TRBD1 (5 bases). With 3 bases removed from V and 2 bases from J, the gap between germline ends came to 7 bases. There are 13 residues in the CDR3. CDR3 region: CASSLGRNYGYTF. CDR3 DNA sequence: TGTGCCAGCAGTTTGGGGCGAAACTATGGCTACACCTTC.

The J gene is TRBJ1-2, the V gene TRBV29-1, with 7 nucleotides matching TRBD1. The J segment lost 1 base and the V segment lost 6 bases, leaving 5 bases of the junction unmatched. CDR3 length: 13 residues. Germline lookup yields CDR1 SQVTM and CDR2 ANQGSEA. The CDR3 reads CSVRTGLNYGYTF. The CDR3 DNA sequence: TGCAGCGTGAGGACAGGCCTTAACTATGGCTACACCTTC. Variable domain in full (rest from reference TRBV29-1 and TRBJ1-2): SAVISQKPSRDICQRGTSLTIQCQVDSQVTMMFWYRQQPGQSLTLIATANQGSEATYESGFVIDKFPISRPNLTFSTLTVSNMSPEDSSIYLCSVRTGLNYGYTFGSGTRLTVV.

About this clone: One junction end disagrees with the germline gene, perhaps due to a read error. The chain has TRBV7-2 and TRBJ2-5, with D uncertain. The CDR3 runs to 15 residues. Germline CDR1 reads SGHTA; CDR2 reads FQGNSA. The CDR3: CASSPQVDNQETQYF. In nucleotides, the CDR3 is TGTGCCAGCAGCCCCCAGGTTGACAACCAGGAGACCCAGTACTTC.

This clone was observed a single time. The V gene is TRBV15, the J gene TRBJ2-1; the D is unclear. Germline values: CDR1 LNHNV, CDR2 YYDKDF (reference sequence). V lost 4 bases and J lost 1, with 8 bases in between. CDR3 length: 14 residues. The CDR3 loop is CATSIHASYNEQFF. As DNA, the CDR3 is TGTGCCACCAGCATACACGCTTCCTACAATGAGCAGTTCTTC. The full variable domain, in which reference TRBV15 and TRBJ2-1 provide the parts outside the CDR3, is DAMVIQNPRYQVTQFGKPVTLSCSQTLNHNVMYWYQQKSSQAPKLLFHYYDKDFNNEADTPDNFQSRRPNTSFCFLDIRSPGLGDTAMYLCATSIHASYNEQFFGPGTRLTVL.

This sequence joins TRBV5-1 and TRBJ2-5; tentatively, D is TRBD1 (6 bases). CDR1 and CDR2 from the germline V gene are SGHRS and YFSETQ. V lost 2 bases to trimming and J lost 0 bases, with 8 bases between them. CDR3 size: 14 residues. CDR3 protein: CASSFGTYQETQYF. The CDR3 DNA is TGCGCCAGCAGCTTCGGGACATACCAAGAGACCCAGTACTTC.